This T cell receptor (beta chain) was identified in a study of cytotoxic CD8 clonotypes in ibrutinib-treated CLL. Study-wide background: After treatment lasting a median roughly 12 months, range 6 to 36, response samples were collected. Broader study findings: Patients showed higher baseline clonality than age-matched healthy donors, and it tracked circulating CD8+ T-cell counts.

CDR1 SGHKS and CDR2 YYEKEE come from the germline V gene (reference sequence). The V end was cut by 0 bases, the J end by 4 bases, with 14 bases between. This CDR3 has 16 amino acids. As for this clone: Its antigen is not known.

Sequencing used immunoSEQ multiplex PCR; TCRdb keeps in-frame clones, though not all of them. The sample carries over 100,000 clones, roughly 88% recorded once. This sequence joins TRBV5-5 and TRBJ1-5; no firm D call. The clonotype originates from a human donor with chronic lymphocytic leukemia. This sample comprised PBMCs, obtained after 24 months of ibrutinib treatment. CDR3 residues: CASSLEGNVVNQPQHF. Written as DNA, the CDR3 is TGTGCCAGCAGCTTGGAAGGGAACGTTGTAAATCAGCCCCAGCATTTT.